The rows below give T cell receptor beta chains drawn from one sample of a study of blood T cell repertoires in COVID-19. Some clones are missing from TCRdb's copy, which holds only in-frame ones; the method was immunoSEQ multiplex PCR. The table has some 190,000 clones, around 82% seen once. The specimen was PBMCs or T cells enriched from blood (not recorded which). These receptor sequences come from a woman aged 50 to 60 with acute COVID-19. Each CDR3 is given with its conserved first and last residue. A D gene is named only where the DNA matches it firmly. Expanded clones get a size class; other rows say once, few or many, or leave the size out.

V gene	J gene	D gene	clone size	CDR3 DNA	CDR3 protein
TRBV5-1	TRBJ2-2	TRBD2	NA	TGCGCCAGCAACGCGAGGGGACTAGCGGATTCCGGGGAGCTGTTTTTT	CASNARGLADSGELFF
TRBV9	TRBJ1-1	NA	NA	TGTGCCAGCACCCCCCGGTCCGCGAACACTGAAGCTTTCTTT	CASTPRSANTEAFF
TRBV7-3	TRBJ2-3	NA	NA	TGTGCCAGCAGCTTAGGGGGGTTCGGCGCAGATACGCAGTATTTT	CASSLGGFGADTQYF
TRBV19	TRBJ1-1	TRBD1	NA	TGTGCCAGTAGTAATCGACAGGGTGAAGCTTTCTTT	CASSNRQGEAFF
TRBV7-3	TRBJ2-1	TRBD1	NA	TGTGCCAGCAGTCACGGGACAGCTTACAATGAGCAGTTCTTC	CASSHGTAYNEQFF
TRBV11-2	TRBJ1-6	NA	NA	TGTGCCAGCAGCTTAAATATAGCGGGATCACCCCTCCACTTT	CASSLNIAGSPLHF
TRBV7-2	TRBJ2-5	NA	NA	TGTGCCAGCAGCTTAGGATCTAGTCGAGAGACCCAGTACTTC	CASSLGSSRETQYF
TRBV19	TRBJ1-2	TRBD1	NA	TGTGCCAGTAGACCCGGGACAGGGGTTCTAAGCGGCTACACCTTC	CASRPGTGVLSGYTF
TRBV5-1	TRBJ2-1	NA	NA	TGCGCCAGCACCCCCACTTCCTACAATGAGCAGTTCTTC	CASTPTSYNEQFF
TRBV5-4	TRBJ2-3	NA	NA	TGTGCCAGCAGCCCCCGAGGTACCGTACGCACAGATACGCAGTATTTT	CASSPRGTVRTDTQYF
TRBV7-2	TRBJ1-4	TRBD1	NA	TGTGCCAGCAGCCCCCGACAGGGAGATTTTGAAAAACTGTTTTTT	CASSPRQGDFEKLFF
TRBV28	TRBJ1-5	NA	NA	TGTGCCAGCAGTTTATTCCAAGGGGATCAGCCCCAGCATTTT	CASSLFQGDQPQHF
TRBV18	TRBJ2-2	NA	NA	TGTGCCAGCTCACCTCCTCAGGGCACCGGGGAGCTGTTTTTT	CASSPPQGTGELFF
TRBV4-2	TRBJ2-2	TRBD2	NA	TGTGCCAGCAGCCAAGATATGCTAGCGGAGAACACCGGGGAGCTGTTTTTT	CASSQDMLAENTGELFF
TRBV5-6	TRBJ2-5	NA	few	TGTGCCAGCAGCTTGAAAGGGGGCGCGGGGGAGACCCAGTACTTC	CASSLKGGAGETQYF
TRBV30	TRBJ1-1	NA	NA	TGTGCCTGGAGTGTACTAGGGCGTGGATACAGGGTCCAGGGGCCTGAAGCTTTCTTT	CAWSVLGRGYRVQGPEAFF
TRBV28	TRBJ1-2	NA	NA	TGTGCCAGCAGGACAGTAGATCGGTATGGCTACACCTTC	CASRTVDRYGYTF
TRBV6-6	TRBJ1-2	TRBD1	NA	TGTGCCAGCAGGCCCGGGACAGGGTCTGTGTACACCTTC	CASRPGTGSVYTF
TRBV14	TRBJ1-1	NA	NA	TGTGCCAGCAGCCAGAGGGCAGAAGCTTTCTTT	CASSQRAEAFF
TRBV4-1	TRBJ1-1	NA	few	TGCGCCAGCAGCCAATTAGAGACAGGAAACACTGAAGCTTTCTTT	CASSQLETGNTEAFF
TRBV14	TRBJ1-3	NA	NA	TGTGCCAGCAGCCAGGCAGGTGCCGGGGACACCATATATTTT	CASSQAGAGDTIYF
TRBV2	TRBJ2-3	NA	NA	TGTGCCAGCAGTGTGAGGGGACTGGGCACAGATACGCAGTATTTT	CASSVRGLGTDTQYF
TRBV28	TRBJ2-3	TRBD2	NA	TGTGCCAGCAGTTCAGCTAGCGGGGGGGCCTCACAGCCAGATACGCAGTATTTT	CASSSASGGASQPDTQYF
TRBV11-3	TRBJ1-5	NA	few	TGTGCCAGCAGCTCCCAAACTAGACAGGACGGAGATAGCAATCAGCCCCAGCATTTT	CASSSQTRQDGDSNQPQHF
TRBV5-1	TRBJ1-1	NA	NA	TGCGCCAGCAGAGAAGACAAGAACACTGAAGCTTTCTTT	CASREDKNTEAFF
TRBV19	TRBJ1-5	NA	NA	TGTGCCAGCCATCGCGGCGGGGTTCAGCCCCAGCATTTT	CASHRGGVQPQHF
TRBV5-6	TRBJ1-2	TRBD1	NA	TGTGCCAGCAGCTTGCTTGGGACAGGGGGCAAAGGAACCGTCTACACCTTC	CASSLLGTGGKGTVYTF
TRBV7-9	TRBJ2-1	TRBD1	NA	TGTGCCAGCAGCTTTAGTCCAGGGGGCAATGAGCAGTTCTTC	CASSFSPGGNEQFF
TRBV3-1/TRBV3-2	TRBJ2-1	NA	NA	TGTGCCAGCAGCCCGAGCGGCCTCAACTTCAATGAGCAGTTCTTC	CASSPSGLNFNEQFF
TRBV10-2	TRBJ2-5	TRBD2	NA	TGCGCCAGCAGACGAGGACTAGCTTCAGAGACCCAGTACTTC	CASRRGLASETQYF
TRBV19	TRBJ2-3	TRBD2	NA	TGTGCCAGTAGTATTATAACTAGCGCGACAGATACGCAGTATTTT	CASSIITSATDTQYF
TRBV7-8	TRBJ2-3	TRBD1	NA	TGTGCCAGCAGCTTAGATCCAGGGGGCATCGCAGATACGCAGTATTTT	CASSLDPGGIADTQYF
TRBV6-5	TRBJ1-2	TRBD1	few	TGTGCCAGCAGTACAGGGGGCTATGGCTACACCTTC	CASSTGGYGYTF
TRBV3-1/TRBV3-2	TRBJ1-2	NA	NA	TGTGCCAGCAGCCAAGACACAGACTATGGCTACACCTTC	CASSQDTDYGYTF
TRBV3-1/TRBV3-2	TRBJ2-5	TRBD2	NA	TGTGCCAGCAGCCAAGATGAACGGGGGGGCAGAGAGACCCAGTACTTC	CASSQDERGGRETQYF
TRBV3-1/TRBV3-2	TRBJ2-5	TRBD2	NA	TGTGCCAGCAGCCCTCACCGGGGGGTTGGAGAGACCCAGTACTTC	CASSPHRGVGETQYF
TRBV25-1	TRBJ2-1	TRBD2	NA	TGTGCCAGCCGAGCGGGGGAACGCAATGAGCAGTTCTTC	CASRAGERNEQFF
TRBV7-9	TRBJ2-5	NA	few	TGTGCCAGCAGCCCCCCGAAGGGGTGGGAGACCCAGTACTTC	CASSPPKGWETQYF
TRBV7-9	TRBJ1-5	NA	NA	TGTGCCAGCAGCTCGGGAACCAGGGGCCGAGGGCCCCAGCATTTT	CASSSGTRGRGPQHF
TRBV4-3	TRBJ1-1	TRBD1	NA	TGCGCCAGCAGCCAAGGGATACCGGGACAGGGAAACACTGAAGCTTTCTTT	CASSQGIPGQGNTEAFF
TRBV11-3	TRBJ2-2	TRBD2	NA	TGTGCCAGCAGCTTAAGGGAGGGAAACGGGGAGCTGTTTTTT	CASSLREGNGELFF
TRBV6-5	TRBJ2-4	NA	NA	TGTGCCAGCAGTTACAGCTCAGGGGCCCAAAACATTCAGTACTTC	CASSYSSGAQNIQYF
TRBV7-6	TRBJ2-3	NA	NA	TGTGCCAGCAGCTTAGGGGTGGGGCCCGCAGATACGCAGTATTTT	CASSLGVGPADTQYF
TRBV5-4	TRBJ2-3	NA	NA	TGTGCCAGCAGCTTGCGCGGGGTGCCAGATACGCAGTATTTT	CASSLRGVPDTQYF
TRBV19	TRBJ2-1	NA	NA	TGTGCCAGTCAAGGACTTGGGAGCTCCTACAATGAGCAGTTCTTC	CASQGLGSSYNEQFF